What follows are 20 T cell receptor beta chains derived from one specimen sequenced in a study of blood T cell repertoires in COVID-19 (dated by TCRdb to 2020 to 2021). The library was produced with the immunoSEQ multiplex PCR assay. The table comes from immuneACCESS by way of TCRdb, which keeps in-frame sequences with V and J called. Part of the clones is missing from these tables; in studies checked, under half for an unresolved V gene and the rest for unknown reasons. The sample includes about 270,000 clones, with roughly 86% observed a single time. The ten biggest clones cover 1% of the sample. Sequenced material: PBMCs or T cells enriched from blood (not recorded which). These receptors originate from a woman aged 30 to 39 who had recovered from COVID-19.

The chain couples TRBV3-1 (or the pseudogene TRBV3-2) to TRBJ1-2, with 8 positions matching TRBD1. CDR1 LGHDT and CDR2 YNNKEL come from the germline V gene (reference sequence). The CDR3 sequence is 14 residues long. The trim removed 4 bases at V and 7 bases at J, leaving 8 bases unmatched. The CDR3, as DNA: TGTGCCAGCAGCCGACTATCGGACAGGGTTGGCTACACCTTC. It translates to CASSRLSDRVGYTF.

The chain is built from TRBV5-8 and TRBJ1-4; 10 bases are a match to TRBD1. CDR3 size: 13 residues. Germline CDR1 is SGHTS and CDR2 is YDEGEE. V lost 7 bases to trimming and J lost 7 bases; unmatched junction nucleotides: 4. The CDR3 sequence: CASSRDRGEKLFF. CDR3 bases: TGTGCCAGCTCCCGGGACAGGGGTGAAAAACTGTTTTTT.

CDR3 region: CASSLIGSFIEQYF. The CDR3 region has the DNA TGTGCCAGCAGCTTGATCGGGAGCTTTATCGAGCAGTACTTC. The rearrangement links TRBV5-6 to TRBJ2-7, with D possibly TRBD2 on 6 matching bases. V was clipped by 1 base and J by 6 bases, with 14 bases between them. The CDR3 contains 14 residues. Germline CDR1 and CDR2: SGHDT and YYEEEE.

V is TRBV5-1 and J is TRBJ2-7, with TRBD1 identical over 9 bases. Germline V gives CDR1 SGHRS, CDR2 YFSETQ. Germline trimming cut 0 bases from V and 5 bases from J; bases unmatched to any gene: 6. This CDR3 has 15 residues. CDR3 in DNA: TGCGCCAGCAGCTTGGTTCCGGGACAGGGTGACGAGCAGTACTTC. Residues: CASSLVPGQGDEQYF.

This clone is a singleton in its sample. This chain connects TRBV10-3 to TRBJ1-1, with no clear D. Germline V gives CDR1 ENHRY, CDR2 SYGVKD. The V end lost 1 base, the J end lost 1 base, and 4 bases lay between the germline ends. This CDR3 region has 13 residues. CDR3 bases: TGTGCCATCAGTGAGTGGGCGAACACTGAAGCTTTCTTT. This sequence encodes CAISEWANTEAFF.

V is TRBV10-3 and J is TRBJ1-1, with unresolved D. The CDR3 extends over 14 amino acids. V was pared by 4 bases and J by 1 base, with 10 bases between. CDR1 is ENHRY and CDR2 is SYGVKD in the germline V gene. CDR3 bases: TGTGCCATCAGTGTTTCCCGGGGGAACACTGAAGCTTTCTTT. As protein: CAISVSRGNTEAFF.

The chain uses TRBV11-3 and TRBJ1-1; D not resolved. CDR1 SGHNT and CDR2 YENEEA come from the germline V gene. Trimming removed 1 base from V and 0 bases from J, with 6 bases in between. This CDR3 is 14 amino acids long. The CDR3 loop is CASSLASVNTEAFF. The CDR3 region has the DNA TGTGCCAGCAGCTTAGCGTCAGTGAACACTGAAGCTTTCTTT.

This chain joins TRBV11-3 and TRBJ1-4, with TRBD1 matching over 9 bases. Looked up from germline, CDR1 is SGHNT and CDR2 is YENEEA. This CDR3 is 15 amino acids long. J lost 1 base, V lost 3 bases, and 0 bases had no gene match. The DNA of the CDR3 is TGTGCCAGCAGCTTGACAGGGGGAACTAATGAAAAACTGTTTTTT. Amino acid sequence: CASSLTGGTNEKLFF.

The chain couples TRBV27 to TRBJ1-5; D uncertain. Per the germline V gene, CDR1 is MNHEY and CDR2 is SMNVEV (reference sequence). V shed 3 bases and J shed 7 bases, with 10 bases lying between them. The CDR3 totals 13 residues. CDR3 DNA sequence: TGTGCCAGCAGTTTGTTTAGAGAGCAGCCCCAGCATTTT. Its translation: CASSLFREQPQHF.

V is TRBV24-1 and J is TRBJ2-1, with a weak D call TRBD2 (6 bases). The CDR3 is 15 residues long. Per germline, CDR1 KGHDR and CDR2 SFDVKD. The V end was cut by 5 bases, the J end by 5 bases, with 15 bases between. Here the CDR3 reads CATSVERASNNEQFF. In DNA form, the CDR3 reads TGTGCCACCAGTGTTGAGCGGGCATCCAACAATGAGCAGTTCTTC.

The chain couples TRBV5-4 to TRBJ2-7; D possibly corresponds to TRBD2 (5 bases). This CDR3 is built from 19 residues. In germline, CDR1 is SGHNT, CDR2 YYREEE (reference sequence). Trimming shortened V by 0 bases and J by 3 bases, and 25 bases separated the two germline ends. The CDR3 DNA is TGTGCCAGCAGCTTGGGCCCCATGGATGAGGCCTACGGGGACTACGAGCAGTACTTC. Its protein is CASSLGPMDEAYGDYEQYF.

The chain uses TRBV28 and TRBJ2-1; D ambiguous. Trimming took off 3 bases at V and 0 bases at J, with 15 bases between the two ends. The germline CDR1 and CDR2 sequences are MDHEN and SYDVKM. The length of the CDR3 is 17 residues. CDR3 protein: CASSFWAVQSSYNEQFF. The CDR3 DNA reads TGTGCCAGCAGTTTCTGGGCTGTACAGAGCTCCTACAATGAGCAGTTCTTC.

This chain joins TRBV4-2 and TRBJ2-3, with 11 bases fitting TRBD2. J was trimmed by 4 bases and V by 1 base; bases with no gene match: 4. This CDR3 is built from 16 residues. Germline-derived CDR1 and CDR2 are LGHNA and YNFKEQ. In DNA form, the CDR3 reads TGTGCCAGCAGCCAAGTTACTAGCGGGGGTGCAGATACGCAGTATTTT. This translates into CASSQVTSGGADTQYF.

The chain is built from TRBV7-6 and TRBJ2-2; D gene uncertain. CDR1 and CDR2 (germline): SGHVS, FNYEAQ. This CDR3 region has 14 residues. V lost 3 bases and J 6 bases, leaving 11 bases between the germline ends. Here the CDR3 reads CASSFEAWAGELFF. In DNA, the CDR3 is TGTGCCAGCAGCTTTGAAGCGTGGGCCGGGGAGCTGTTTTTT.

The rearrangement links TRBV2 to TRBJ2-7; tentative D call: TRBD2 (5 bases). Trimming took 1 base from V and 4 from J, leaving 8 bases between them. This CDR3 contains 13 residues. CDR1 is SNHLY, CDR2 FYNNEI, per germline. CDR3 nucleotide sequence: TGTGCCAGCAGTGAAGTTGGCGGGTACGAGCAGTACTTC. Translation: CASSEVGGYEQYF.

This sequence joins TRBV27 and TRBJ2-6; TRBD1 is a possible D gene (5 bases). From germline, CDR1 is MNHEY and CDR2 SMNVEV (reference sequence). V was trimmed by 4 bases and J by 2 bases, leaving 15 bases between them. The CDR3 is made up of 17 amino acids. CDR3 amino acids: CASSSFRVLAGANVLTF. DNA of the CDR3: TGTGCCAGCAGTTCTTTCAGGGTATTAGCTGGGGCCAACGTCCTGACTTTC.

The chain has TRBV28 and TRBJ1-1; 7 bases line up with TRBD1. Losses at the gene ends were 2 bases for V and 5 bases for J; bases not matched to a gene: 5. In germline, CDR1 is MDHEN, CDR2 SYDVKM. The CDR3 is made up of 14 amino acids. CDR3 in DNA: TGTGCCAGCAGTTTAAACAGGGGTTTTACTGAAGCTTTCTTT. Protein product: CASSLNRGFTEAFF.

The CDR3 spells CASSLLATAAEAFF. In DNA, the CDR3 is TGCGCCAGCAGCTTACTCGCAACGGCGGCTGAAGCTTTCTTT. This chain connects TRBV5-1 to TRBJ1-1; D unresolved. This CDR3 is 14 amino acids long. The V gene lost 2 bases and the J gene lost 6 bases, with 14 bases spanning the gap. Germline V lookup: CDR1 SGHRS, CDR2 YFSETQ.

CDR3 amino acids: CASSFILAGSSYEQYF. CDR3 nucleotides: TGCGCCAGCAGCTTCATACTAGCGGGGAGCTCCTACGAGCAGTACTTC. This chain links TRBV5-1 with TRBJ2-7, with TRBD2 matching 10 bases. Germline V lookup: CDR1 SGHRS, CDR2 YFSETQ. CDR3 length: 16 amino acids. Trimming removed 2 bases from V and 0 bases from J; junction bases left unmatched: 5.

The chain is built from TRBV4-1 and TRBJ1-5; 8 positions match TRBD1. CDR1 MGHRA and CDR2 YSYEKL come from the germline V gene. This CDR3 has 16 residues. Trimming removed 4 bases from V and 3 bases from J; junction bases left unmatched: 8. The CDR3 here is CASSPQGATDNQPQHF. The CDR3 DNA reads as TGCGCCAGCAGCCCCCAGGGGGCCACCGACAATCAGCCCCAGCATTTT.